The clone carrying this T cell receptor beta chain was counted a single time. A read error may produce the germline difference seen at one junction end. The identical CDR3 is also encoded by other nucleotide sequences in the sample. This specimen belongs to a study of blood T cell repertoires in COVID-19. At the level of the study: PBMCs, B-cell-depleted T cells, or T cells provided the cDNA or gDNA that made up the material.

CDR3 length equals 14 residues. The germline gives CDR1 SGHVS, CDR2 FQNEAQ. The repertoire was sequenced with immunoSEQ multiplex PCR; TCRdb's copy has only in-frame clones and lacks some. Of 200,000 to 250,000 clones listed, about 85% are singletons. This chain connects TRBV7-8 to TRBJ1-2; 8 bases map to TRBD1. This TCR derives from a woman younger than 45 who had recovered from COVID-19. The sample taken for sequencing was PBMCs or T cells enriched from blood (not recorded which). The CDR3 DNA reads TGTGCTAGCAGCTTAAGGGACAGGAGCTATGGCTACACCTTC. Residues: CASSLRDRSYGYTF.